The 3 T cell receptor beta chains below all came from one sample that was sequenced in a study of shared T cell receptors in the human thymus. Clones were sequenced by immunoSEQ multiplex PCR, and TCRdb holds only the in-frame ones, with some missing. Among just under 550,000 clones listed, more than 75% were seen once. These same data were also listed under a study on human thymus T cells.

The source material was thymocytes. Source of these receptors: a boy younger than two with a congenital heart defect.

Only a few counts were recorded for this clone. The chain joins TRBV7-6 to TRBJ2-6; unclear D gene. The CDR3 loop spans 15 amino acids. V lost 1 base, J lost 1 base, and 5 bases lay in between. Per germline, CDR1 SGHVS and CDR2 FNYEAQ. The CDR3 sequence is CASSLGGSGANVLTF. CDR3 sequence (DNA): TGTGCCAGCAGCTTAGGCGGATCTGGGGCCAACGTCCTGACTTTC.

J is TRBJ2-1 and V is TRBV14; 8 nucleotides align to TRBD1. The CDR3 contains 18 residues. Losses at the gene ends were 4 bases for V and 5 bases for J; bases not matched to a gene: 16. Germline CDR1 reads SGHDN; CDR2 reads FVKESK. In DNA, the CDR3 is TGTGCCAGCAGCCCGGACAGGGTCTCGAATCGGGGCCACAATGAGCAGTTCTTC. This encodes CASSPDRVSNRGHNEQFF. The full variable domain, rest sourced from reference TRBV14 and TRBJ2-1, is EAGVTQFPSHSVIEKGQTVTLRCDPISGHDNLYWYRRVMGKEIKFLLHFVKESKQDESGMPNNRFLAERTGGTYSTLKVQPAELEDSGVYFCASSPDRVSNRGHNEQFFGPGTRLTVL.

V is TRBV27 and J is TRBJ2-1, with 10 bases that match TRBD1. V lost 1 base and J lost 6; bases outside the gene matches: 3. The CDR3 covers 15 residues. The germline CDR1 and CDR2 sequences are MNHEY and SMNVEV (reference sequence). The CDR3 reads CASSLLGTGVNEQFF. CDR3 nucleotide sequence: TGTGCCAGCAGTTTATTGGGGACAGGGGTCAATGAGCAGTTCTTC.